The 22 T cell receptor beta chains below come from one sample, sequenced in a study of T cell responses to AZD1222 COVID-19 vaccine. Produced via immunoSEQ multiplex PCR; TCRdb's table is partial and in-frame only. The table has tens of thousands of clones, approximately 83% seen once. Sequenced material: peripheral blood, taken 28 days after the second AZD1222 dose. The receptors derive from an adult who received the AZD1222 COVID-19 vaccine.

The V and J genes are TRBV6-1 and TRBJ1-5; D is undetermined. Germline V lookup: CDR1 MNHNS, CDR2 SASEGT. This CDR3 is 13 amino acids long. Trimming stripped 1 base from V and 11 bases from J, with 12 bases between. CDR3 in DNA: TGTGCCAGCAGTGAAGAGCCCAGGCGGGCCCAGCATTTT. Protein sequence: CASSEEPRRAQHF.

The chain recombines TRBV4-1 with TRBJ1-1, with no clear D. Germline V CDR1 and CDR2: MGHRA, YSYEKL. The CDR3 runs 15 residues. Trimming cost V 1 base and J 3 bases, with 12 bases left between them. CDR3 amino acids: CASSQVNRMDTEAFF. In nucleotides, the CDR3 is TGCGCCAGCAGCCAAGTCAACAGAATGGACACTGAAGCTTTCTTT.

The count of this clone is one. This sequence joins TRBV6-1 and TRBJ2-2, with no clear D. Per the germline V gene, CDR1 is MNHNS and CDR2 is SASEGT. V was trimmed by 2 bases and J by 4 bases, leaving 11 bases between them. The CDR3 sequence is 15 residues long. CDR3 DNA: TGTGCCAGCAGTGAATTCGCAGAATTCACCGGGGAGCTGTTTTTT. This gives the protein CASSEFAEFTGELFF.

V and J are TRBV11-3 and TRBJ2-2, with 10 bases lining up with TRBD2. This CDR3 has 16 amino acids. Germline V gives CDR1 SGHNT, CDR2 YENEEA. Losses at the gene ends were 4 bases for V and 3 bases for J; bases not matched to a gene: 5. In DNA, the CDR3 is TGTGCCAGCAGCTCAGGACTAGCGGACTACACCGGGGAGCTGTTTTTT. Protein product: CASSSGLADYTGELFF.

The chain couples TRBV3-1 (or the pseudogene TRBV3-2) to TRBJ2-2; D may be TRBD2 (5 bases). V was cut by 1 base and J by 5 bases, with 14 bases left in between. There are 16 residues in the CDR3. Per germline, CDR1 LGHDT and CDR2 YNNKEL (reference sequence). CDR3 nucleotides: TGTGCCAGCAGCCAAGCCTTCGGAACGGGGACCGGGGAGCTGTTTTTT. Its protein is CASSQAFGTGTGELFF.

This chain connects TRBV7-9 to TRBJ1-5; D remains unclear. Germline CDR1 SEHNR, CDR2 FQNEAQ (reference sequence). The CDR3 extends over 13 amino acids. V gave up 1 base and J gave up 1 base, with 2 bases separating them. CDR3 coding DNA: TGTGCCAGCAGCTTAGACAGCAATCAGCCCCAGCATTTT. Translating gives CASSLDSNQPQHF.

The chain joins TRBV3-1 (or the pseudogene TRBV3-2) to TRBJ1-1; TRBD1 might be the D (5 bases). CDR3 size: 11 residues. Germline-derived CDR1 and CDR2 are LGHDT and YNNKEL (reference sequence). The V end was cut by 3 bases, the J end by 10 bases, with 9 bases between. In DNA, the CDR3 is TGTGCCAGCAGCCAGGGGGGACTAGCTTTCTTT. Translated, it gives CASSQGGLAFF.

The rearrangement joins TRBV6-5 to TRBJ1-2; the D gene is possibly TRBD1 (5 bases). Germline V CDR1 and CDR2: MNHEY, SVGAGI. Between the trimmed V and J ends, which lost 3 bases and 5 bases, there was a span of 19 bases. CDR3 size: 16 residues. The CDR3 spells CASSYYGVQASYGYTF. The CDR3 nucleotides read TGTGCCAGCAGTTATTACGGTGTACAGGCGAGTTATGGCTACACCTTC.

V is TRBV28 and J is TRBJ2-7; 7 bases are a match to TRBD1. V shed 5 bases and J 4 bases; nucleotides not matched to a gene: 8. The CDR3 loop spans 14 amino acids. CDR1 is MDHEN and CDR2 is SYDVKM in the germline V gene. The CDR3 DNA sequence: TGTGCCAGCAGTCACCGACAGGGTAGATACGAGCAGTACTTC. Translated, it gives CASSHRQGRYEQYF.

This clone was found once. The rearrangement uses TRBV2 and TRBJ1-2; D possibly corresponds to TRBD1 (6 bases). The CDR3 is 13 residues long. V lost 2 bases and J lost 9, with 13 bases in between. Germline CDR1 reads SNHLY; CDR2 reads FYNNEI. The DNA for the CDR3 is TGTGCCAGCAGTGAACGGCAGGGGCTACGCTACACCTTC. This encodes CASSERQGLRYTF.

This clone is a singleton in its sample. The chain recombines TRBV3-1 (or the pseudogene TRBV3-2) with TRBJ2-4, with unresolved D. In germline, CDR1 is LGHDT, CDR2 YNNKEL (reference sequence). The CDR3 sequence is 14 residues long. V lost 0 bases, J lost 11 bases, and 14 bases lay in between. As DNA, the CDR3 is TGTGCCAGCAGCCAAGATAGGAGCCGGGCCGTTCAGTACTTC. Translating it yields CASSQDRSRAVQYF.

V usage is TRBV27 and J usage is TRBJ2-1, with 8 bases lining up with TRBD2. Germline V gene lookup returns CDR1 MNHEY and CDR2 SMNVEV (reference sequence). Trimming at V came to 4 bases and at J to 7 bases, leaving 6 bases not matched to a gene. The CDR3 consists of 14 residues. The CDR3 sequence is CASSSGLVWNEQFF. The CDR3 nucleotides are TGTGCCAGCAGTTCGGGACTAGTCTGGAATGAGCAGTTCTTC.

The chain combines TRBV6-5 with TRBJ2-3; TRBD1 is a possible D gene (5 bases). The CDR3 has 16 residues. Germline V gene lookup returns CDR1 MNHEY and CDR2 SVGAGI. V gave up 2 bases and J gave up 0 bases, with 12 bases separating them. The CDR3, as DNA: TGTGCCAGCAGTTACCATACAGGAGCGAGCACAGATACGCAGTATTTT. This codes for CASSYHTGASTDTQYF.

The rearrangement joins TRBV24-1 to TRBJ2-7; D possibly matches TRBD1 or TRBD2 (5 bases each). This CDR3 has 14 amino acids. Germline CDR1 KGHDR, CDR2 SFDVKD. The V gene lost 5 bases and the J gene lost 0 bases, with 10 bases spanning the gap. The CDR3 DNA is TGTGCCACCAGTGCGAGGGGAATCTCCTACGAGCAGTACTTC. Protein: CATSARGISYEQYF.

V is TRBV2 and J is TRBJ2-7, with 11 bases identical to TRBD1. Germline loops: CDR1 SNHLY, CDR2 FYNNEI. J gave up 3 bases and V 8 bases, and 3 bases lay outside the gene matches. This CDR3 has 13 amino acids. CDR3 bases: TGTGCCAGCGCGGGACAGGGGGTCTACGAGCAGTACTTC. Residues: CASAGQGVYEQYF.

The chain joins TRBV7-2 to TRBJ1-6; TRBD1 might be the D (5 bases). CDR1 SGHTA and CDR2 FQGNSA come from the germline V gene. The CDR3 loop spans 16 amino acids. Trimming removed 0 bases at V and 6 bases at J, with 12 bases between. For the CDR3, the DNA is TGTGCCAGCAGCTTAGCCCCGGGACCGATTAATTCACCCCTCCACTTT. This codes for CASSLAPGPINSPLHF.

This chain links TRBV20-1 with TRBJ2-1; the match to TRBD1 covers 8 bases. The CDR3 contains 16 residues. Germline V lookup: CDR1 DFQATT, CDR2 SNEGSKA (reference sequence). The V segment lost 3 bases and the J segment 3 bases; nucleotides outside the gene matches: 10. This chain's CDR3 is CSASQDRATYYNEQFF. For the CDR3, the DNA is TGCAGTGCTAGTCAGGACAGGGCCACCTACTACAATGAGCAGTTCTTC.

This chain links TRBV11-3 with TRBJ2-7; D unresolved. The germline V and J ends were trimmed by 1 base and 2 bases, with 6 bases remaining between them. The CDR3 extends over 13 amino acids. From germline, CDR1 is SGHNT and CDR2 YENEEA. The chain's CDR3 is CASSLGSAYEQYF. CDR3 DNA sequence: TGTGCCAGCAGCTTAGGCAGCGCCTACGAGCAGTACTTC.

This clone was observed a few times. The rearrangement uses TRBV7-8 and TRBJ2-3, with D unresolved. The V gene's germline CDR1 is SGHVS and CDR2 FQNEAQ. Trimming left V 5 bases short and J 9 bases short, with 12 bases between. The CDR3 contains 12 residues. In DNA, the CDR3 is TGTGCCAGCAGCCTTACACCGGGCACGCAGTATTTT. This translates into CASSLTPGTQYF.

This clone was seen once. DNA of the CDR3: TGTGCCTGGGGTAGACAGAGCTCCTACGAGCAGTACTTC. This translates into CAWGRQSSYEQYF. This rearrangement joins TRBV30 to TRBJ2-7, with D tentatively TRBD1 (5 bases). This CDR3 spans 13 amino acids. CDR1 and CDR2 (germline): GTSNPN, SVGIG (reference sequence). V was shortened by 5 bases and J by 0 bases, with 11 bases between the two germline ends.

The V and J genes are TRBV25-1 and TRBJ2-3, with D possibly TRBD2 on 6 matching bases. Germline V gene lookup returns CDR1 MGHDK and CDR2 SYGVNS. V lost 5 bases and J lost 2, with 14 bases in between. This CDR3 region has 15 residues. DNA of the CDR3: TGTGCCAGCAGTTGGCGGGGCCAGATCACAGATACGCAGTATTTT. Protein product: CASSWRGQITDTQYF.

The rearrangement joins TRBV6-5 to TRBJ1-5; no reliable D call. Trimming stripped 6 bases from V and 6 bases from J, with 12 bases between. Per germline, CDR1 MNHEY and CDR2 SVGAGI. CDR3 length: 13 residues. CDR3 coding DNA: TGTGCCAGCAGGTCCCGGATCGGTCAGCCCCAGCATTTT. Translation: CASRSRIGQPQHF.